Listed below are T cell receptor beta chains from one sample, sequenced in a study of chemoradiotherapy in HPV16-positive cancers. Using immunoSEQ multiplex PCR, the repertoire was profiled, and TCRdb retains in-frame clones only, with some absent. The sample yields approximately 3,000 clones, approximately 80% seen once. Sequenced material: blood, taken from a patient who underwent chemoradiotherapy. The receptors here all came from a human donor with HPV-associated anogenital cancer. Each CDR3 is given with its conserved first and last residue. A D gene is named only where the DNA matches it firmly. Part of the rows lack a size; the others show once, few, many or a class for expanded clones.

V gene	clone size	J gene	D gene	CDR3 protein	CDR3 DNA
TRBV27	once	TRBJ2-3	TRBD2	CASSQSRRGAQYF	TGTGCCAGCAGTCAATCCCGCCGGGGGGCGCAGTATTTT
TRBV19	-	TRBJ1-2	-	CASSTLDGYYGYTF	TGTGCCAGTAGTACCTTAGACGGGTACTATGGCTACACCTTC
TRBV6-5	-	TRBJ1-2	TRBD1	CASSSRRTGNYGYTF	TGTGCCAGCAGTTCCCGCCGGACAGGGAACTATGGCTACACCTTC
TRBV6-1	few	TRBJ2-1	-	CASSELGRGTNEQFF	TGTGCCAGCAGTGAACTGGGTCGGGGGACGAATGAGCAGTTCTTC
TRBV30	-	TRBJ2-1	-	CAWSTGLANEQFF	TGTGCCTGGAGCACAGGCTTGGCCAATGAGCAGTTCTTC
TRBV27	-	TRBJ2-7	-	CASSLVRSGNGLYEQYF	TGTGCCAGCAGTTTGGTAAGGTCCGGAAATGGGCTCTACGAGCAGTACTTC
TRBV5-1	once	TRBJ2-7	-	CASSPGVRGSADEQYF	TGCGCCAGCAGCCCTGGGGTAAGGGGCTCGGCGGACGAGCAGTACTTC
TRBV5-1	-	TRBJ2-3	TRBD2	CASSLEGLAGGTDTQYF	TGCGCCAGCAGCTTGGAAGGACTAGCGGGGGGAACAGATACGCAGTATTTT
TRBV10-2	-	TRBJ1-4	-	CASSESGRREKLFF	TGCGCCAGCAGTGAGTCCGGGCGGCGTGAAAAACTGTTTTTT
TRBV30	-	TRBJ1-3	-	CAWKPSSGNTIYF	TGTGCCTGGAAGCCGAGCTCTGGAAACACCATATATTTT
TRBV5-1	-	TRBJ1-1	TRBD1	CASSVGQLNTEAFF	TGCGCCAGCAGCGTGGGACAGCTGAACACTGAAGCTTTCTTT
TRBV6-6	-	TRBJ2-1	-	CASSSNDRNNEQFF	TGTGCCAGCAGCTCCAACGACAGGAACAATGAGCAGTTCTTC
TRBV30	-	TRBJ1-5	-	CAWSVYSQGDTRQPQHF	TGTGCCTGGAGTGTATACAGCCAGGGAGATACAAGGCAGCCCCAGCATTTT
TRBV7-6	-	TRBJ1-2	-	CASSPGASSYGYTF	TGTGCCAGCAGCCCCGGGGCCTCTAGTTATGGCTACACCTTC
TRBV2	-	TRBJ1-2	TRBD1	CASSQTGGYGYTF	TGTGCCAGCAGTCAGACAGGGGGCTATGGCTACACCTTC
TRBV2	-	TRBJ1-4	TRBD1	CASGDRDEKLFF	TGTGCCAGCGGGGACAGAGACGAAAAACTGTTTTTT
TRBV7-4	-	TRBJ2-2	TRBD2	CASSFMRGAWGTGELFF	TGTGCCAGCAGCTTTATGCGGGGGGCGTGGGGTACCGGGGAGCTGTTTTTT
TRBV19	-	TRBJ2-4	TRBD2	CASSRSGGGRNIQYF	TGTGCCAGTAGCCGCTCGGGAGGCGGACGGAACATTCAGTACTTC
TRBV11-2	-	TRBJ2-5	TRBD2	CASSPQTGGAEQETQYF	TGTGCCAGCAGCCCCCAAACCGGGGGGGCGGAACAAGAGACCCAGTACTTC
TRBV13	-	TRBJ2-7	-	CASSSRTEGYEQYF	TGTGCCAGCAGCTCTCGGACGGAGGGGTACGAGCAGTACTTC
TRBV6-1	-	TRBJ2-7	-	CASSEWSVGGAIYEQYF	TGTGCCAGCAGTGAATGGTCGGTGGGGGGTGCGATCTACGAGCAGTACTTC
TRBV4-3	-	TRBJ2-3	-	CASSQDLKDPHYTQYF	TGCGCCAGCAGCCAAGATTTAAAGGACCCTCATTATACGCAGTATTTT
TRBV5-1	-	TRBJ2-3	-	CASSFSPPKGSDTQYF	TGCGCCAGCAGCTTTAGTCCCCCAAAGGGGTCAGATACGCAGTATTTT
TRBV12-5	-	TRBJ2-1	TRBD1	CASGEGGADEQFF	TGTGCTAGTGGTGAAGGGGGCGCAGATGAGCAGTTCTTC
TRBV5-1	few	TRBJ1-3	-	CASSLGGFSGNTIYF	TGCGCCAGCAGCTTGGGAGGATTCTCTGGAAACACCATATATTTT
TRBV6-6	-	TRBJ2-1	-	CASSPGVQVSYNEQFF	TGTGCCAGCTCCCCCGGAGTCCAGGTTTCCTACAATGAGCAGTTCTTC
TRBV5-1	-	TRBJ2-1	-	CASRLLQGSGNEQFF	TGCGCCAGCAGATTGCTGCAGGGGAGCGGGAATGAGCAGTTCTTC
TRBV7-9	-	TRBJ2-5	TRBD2	CASRGSGGLQETQYF	TGTGCCAGCAGAGGAAGCGGGGGACTCCAAGAGACCCAGTACTTC
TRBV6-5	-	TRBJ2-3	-	CASSYSIGGAADTQYF	TGTGCCAGCAGTTACTCGATCGGCGGGGCGGCAGATACGCAGTATTTT